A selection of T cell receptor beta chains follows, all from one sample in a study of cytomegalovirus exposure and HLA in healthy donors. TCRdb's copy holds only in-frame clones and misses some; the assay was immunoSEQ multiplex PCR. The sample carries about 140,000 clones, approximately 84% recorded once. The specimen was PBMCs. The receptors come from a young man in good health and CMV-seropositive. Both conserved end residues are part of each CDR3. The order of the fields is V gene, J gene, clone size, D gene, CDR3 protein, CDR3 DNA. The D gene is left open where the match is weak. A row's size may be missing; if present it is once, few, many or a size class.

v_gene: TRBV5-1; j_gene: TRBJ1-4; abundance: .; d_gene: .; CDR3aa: CASSAGGDGNEKLFF; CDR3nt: TGCGCCAGCAGCGCGGGGGGTGACGGTAATGAAAAACTGTTTTTT
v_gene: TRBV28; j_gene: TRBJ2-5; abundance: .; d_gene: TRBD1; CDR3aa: CASSLGTAQETQYF; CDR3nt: TGTGCCAGCAGTCTCGGGACAGCGCAAGAGACCCAGTACTTC
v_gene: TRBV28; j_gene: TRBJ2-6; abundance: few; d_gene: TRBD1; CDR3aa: CASREAGTAFSGANVLTF; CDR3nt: TGTGCCAGCAGGGAAGCCGGGACAGCATTCTCTGGGGCCAACGTCCTGACTTTC
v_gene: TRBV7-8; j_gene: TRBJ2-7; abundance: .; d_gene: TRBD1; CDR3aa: CAGEDRGDYEQYF; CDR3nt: TGTGCCGGGGAGGACAGGGGAGATTACGAGCAGTACTTC
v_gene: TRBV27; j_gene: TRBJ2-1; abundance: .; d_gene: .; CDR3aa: CASSLGQSSSYNEQFF; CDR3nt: TGTGCCAGCAGTCTCGGACAGTCCAGCTCCTACAATGAGCAGTTCTTC
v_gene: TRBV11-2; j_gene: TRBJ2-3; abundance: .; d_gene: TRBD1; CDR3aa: CASSLERGPAHTQYF; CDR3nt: TGTGCCAGCAGCTTAGAGAGGGGGCCCGCCCATACGCAGTATTTT
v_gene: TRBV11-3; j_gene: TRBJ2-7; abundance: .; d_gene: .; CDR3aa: CASSLVFRQAILYEQYF; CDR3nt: TGTGCCAGCAGCTTAGTGTTTCGGCAGGCGATACTTTACGAGCAGTACTTC
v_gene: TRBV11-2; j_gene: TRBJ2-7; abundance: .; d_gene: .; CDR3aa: CASSWETASYEQYF; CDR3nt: TGTGCCAGCAGCTGGGAGACGGCCTCCTACGAGCAGTACTTC
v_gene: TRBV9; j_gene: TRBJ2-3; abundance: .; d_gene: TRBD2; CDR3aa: CASSVVASGGHTDTQYF; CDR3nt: TGTGCCAGCAGCGTAGTGGCTAGCGGGGGACACACAGATACGCAGTATTTT
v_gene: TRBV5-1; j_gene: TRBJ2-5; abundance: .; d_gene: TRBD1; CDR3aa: CASSLGGTGLEETQYF; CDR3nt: TGCGCCAGCAGCTTGGGAGGGACAGGGTTGGAAGAGACCCAGTACTTC
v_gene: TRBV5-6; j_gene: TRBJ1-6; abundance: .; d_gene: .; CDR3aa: CASSLGGSPLHF; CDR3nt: TGTGCCAGCAGCTTGGGGGGCTCACCCCTCCACTTT
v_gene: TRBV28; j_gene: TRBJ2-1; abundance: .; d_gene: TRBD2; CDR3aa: CASSSTSGRAVSYNEQFF; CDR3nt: TGTGCCAGCAGCTCGACTAGCGGGAGGGCCGTCTCCTACAATGAGCAGTTCTTC
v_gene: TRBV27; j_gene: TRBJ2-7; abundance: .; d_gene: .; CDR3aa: CATRDTFYEQYF; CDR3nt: TGTGCCACTAGGGACACCTTCTACGAGCAGTACTTC
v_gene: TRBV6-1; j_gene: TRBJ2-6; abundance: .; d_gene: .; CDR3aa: CASSAGFSGANVLTF; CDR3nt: TGTGCCAGCAGTGCGGGGTTCTCTGGGGCCAACGTCCTGACTTTC